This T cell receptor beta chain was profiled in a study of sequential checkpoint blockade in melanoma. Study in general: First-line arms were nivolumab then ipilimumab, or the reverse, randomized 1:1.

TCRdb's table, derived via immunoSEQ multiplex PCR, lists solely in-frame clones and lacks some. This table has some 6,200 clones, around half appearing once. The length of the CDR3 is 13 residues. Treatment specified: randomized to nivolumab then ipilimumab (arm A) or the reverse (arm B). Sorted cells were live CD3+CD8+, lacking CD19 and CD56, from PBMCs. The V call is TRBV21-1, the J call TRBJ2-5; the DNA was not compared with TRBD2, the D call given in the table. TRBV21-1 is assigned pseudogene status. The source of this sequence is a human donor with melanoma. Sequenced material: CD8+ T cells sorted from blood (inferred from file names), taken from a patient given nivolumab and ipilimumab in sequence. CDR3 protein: CASTSGNQETQYF. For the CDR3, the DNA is TGTGCCTCTACTAGCGGGAACCAAGAGACCCAGTACTTC.